The 15 T cell receptor beta chains below were found in one sample sequenced in a study of T cell repertoires in cytomegalovirus infection. TCRdb independently ran MiXCR on the reads; one entry per CDR3 protein. Among a few hundred thousand distinct CDR3 sequences, over 35% were seen once, and the ten largest hold 48%. Their antigens remain unidentified. The sample here was cultured PBMCs, taken from culture after CMV antigen stimulation. These receptor sequences come from a human donor in good health (CMV status not recorded). Some clones in this sample may be carry-over from other donors' samples.

In this sample, this clonotype turned up once. The V call is TRBV10-3, the J call TRBJ1-2; D unclear. Germline CDR1 is ENHRY and CDR2 is SYGVKD. With 4 bases removed from V and 8 bases from J, the gap between germline ends came to 11 bases. The CDR3 runs to 12 residues. CDR3 in amino acids: CAISVESAGYTF. Written as DNA, the CDR3 is TGTGCCATCAGTGTGGAATCGGCGGGCTACACCTTC.

The V and J genes are TRBV18 and TRBJ2-1; 11 nucleotides match TRBD2. The ends lost 3 bases at V and 4 bases at J; junction bases unmatched: 2. The CDR3 length is 15 residues. CDR1 and CDR2 from the germline V gene are KGHSH and LQKENI. CDR3 in amino acids: CASSPSGRDYNEQFF. The CDR3 DNA follows: TGTGCCAGCTCACCTAGCGGGAGGGATTACAATGAGCAGTTCTTC. The full variable domain, rest sourced from reference TRBV18 and TRBJ2-1, is NAGVMQNPRHLVRRRGQEARLRCSPMKGHSHVYWYRQLPEEGLKFMVYLQKENIIDESGMPKERFSAEFPKEGPSILRIQQVVRGDSAAYFCASSPSGRDYNEQFFGPGTRLTVL.

In its sample, this clonotype was seen a few times. V gene TRBV28 combines with J gene TRBJ1-4; D call uncertain. The V gene's germline CDR1 is MDHEN and CDR2 SYDVKM. Deletions cut 7 bases from V and 0 bases from J, with 9 bases between. The CDR3 loop spans 14 amino acids. CDR3 sequence: CASTSWATNEKLFF. CDR3 DNA sequence: TGTGCCAGCACCTCCTGGGCAACTAATGAAAAACTGTTTTTT.

This clonotype was picked up many times. The CDR3 region is CASSLEPGQGFQPQHF. The CDR3 coding sequence is TGTGCCAGCAGCTTGGAACCGGGACAGGGATTTCAGCCCCAGCATTTT. V and J are TRBV7-2 and TRBJ1-5; 9 bases fit TRBD1. The CDR3 runs to 16 residues. Germline V gives CDR1 SGHTA, CDR2 FQGNSA. V shed 3 bases, J shed 6 bases, and the junction held 9 bases outside the gene matches. The full variable domain, rest sourced from reference TRBV7-2 and TRBJ1-5, is GAGVSQSPSNKVTEKGKDVELRCDPISGHTALYWYRQSLGQGLEFLIYFQGNSAPDKSGLPSDRFSAERTGGSVSTLTIQRTQQEDSAVYLCASSLEPGQGFQPQHFGDGTRLSIL.

A few counts support this clonotype. V is TRBV12-3 or TRBV12-4 and J is TRBJ2-1; D might be TRBD1 (6 bases). This CDR3 contains 16 residues. V was pared by 5 bases and J by 0 bases, with 14 bases between. CDR3 coding DNA: TGTGCCAGCAGTCGTGGACAGCGTAGCTCCTACAATGAGCAGTTCTTC. It specifies CASSRGQRSSYNEQFF.

This clonotype was detected a few times. The V gene is TRBV7-2, the J gene TRBJ2-3, with D tentatively TRBD1 (6 bases). The V gene's germline CDR1 is SGHTA and CDR2 FQGNSA. V was cut by 2 bases and J by 0 bases, with 12 bases left in between. This CDR3 region has 16 residues. The CDR3 loop reads CASSLRIGGSTDTQYF. The CDR3 DNA reads as TGTGCCAGCAGCTTACGAATAGGGGGAAGCACAGATACGCAGTATTTT.

The rearrangement joins TRBV4-1 to TRBJ1-3; 7 positions match TRBD1. The junction had 11 bases not matched to a gene; V was cut back by 1 base and J by 5 bases. In germline, CDR1 is MGHRA, CDR2 YSYEKL. This CDR3 region has 17 residues. The DNA of the CDR3 is TGCGCCAGCAGCCAAGTCAGCGCGCCGACAGGGCGAAACACCATATATTTT. It is translated as CASSQVSAPTGRNTIYF.

This chain links TRBV4-1 with TRBJ2-1; D might be TRBD1 (6 bases). The V end was cut by 3 bases, the J end by 3 bases, with 9 bases between. The CDR3 extends over 14 amino acids. The germline CDR1 and CDR2 sequences are MGHRA and YSYEKL. CDR3 amino acids: CASSHQTGYNEQFF. In DNA form, the CDR3 reads TGCGCCAGCAGCCACCAGACAGGCTACAATGAGCAGTTCTTC.

The count of this clonotype is one. The rearrangement links TRBV6-6 to TRBJ2-6; perhaps D is TRBD1 or TRBD2 (5 bases each). Trimming took 2 bases from V and 1 from J, leaving 12 bases between them. The V gene's germline CDR1 is MNHNY and CDR2 SVGAGI (reference sequence). This CDR3 has 17 residues. CDR3 nucleotide sequence: TGTGCCAGCAGTTACGAGAAGTGGGGGTCTGGGGCCAACGTCCTGACTTTC. Encoded protein: CASSYEKWGSGANVLTF.

The chain uses TRBV11-2 and TRBJ2-3; D may be TRBD2 (6 bases). Germline CDR1 SGHAT, CDR2 FQNNGV. The V end lost 2 bases, the J end lost 0 bases, and 21 bases lay between the germline ends. The CDR3 is made up of 19 amino acids. The CDR3 DNA reads as TGTGCCAGCAGCTTAAAATTCGCCGGGGGACCTACAAGCACAGATACGCAGTATTTT. Amino acids: CASSLKFAGGPTSTDTQYF.

This sequence joins TRBV7-2 and TRBJ2-3, with D possibly being TRBD1 or TRBD2 (5 bases each). Trimming pared 4 bases from V and 2 bases from J, leaving 16 bases between. CDR1 and CDR2 from the germline V gene are SGHTA and FQGNSA. CDR3 size: 16 residues. This CDR3 is CASSYGTYIYTDTQYF. As DNA, the CDR3 is TGTGCCAGCAGCTATGGGACCTACATTTACACAGATACGCAGTATTTT. The full variable domain, completed using reference TRBV7-2 and TRBJ2-3, is GAGVSQSPSNKVTEKGKDVELRCDPISGHTALYWYRQSLGQGLEFLIYFQGNSAPDKSGLPSDRFSAERTGGSVSTLTIQRTQQEDSAVYLCASSYGTYIYTDTQYFGPGTRLTVL.

The chain couples TRBV7-2 to TRBJ2-2; possibly TRBD2 for D (6 bases). The germline CDR1 and CDR2 sequences are SGHTA and FQGNSA. The CDR3 has 15 residues. Trimming left V 3 bases short and J 6 bases short, with 14 bases between. The CDR3 bases are TGTGCCAGCAGCTTGGAGACTAGTTCGGCCGGGGAGCTGTTTTTT. Translation gives CASSLETSSAGELFF. Variable domain in full (rest from reference TRBV7-2 and TRBJ2-2): GAGVSQSPSNKVTEKGKDVELRCDPISGHTALYWYRQSLGQGLEFLIYFQGNSAPDKSGLPSDRFSAERTGGSVSTLTIQRTQQEDSAVYLCASSLETSSAGELFFGEGSRLTVL.

The gene calls are TRBV6-2 or TRBV6-3 and TRBJ2-3; D is uncertain. The CDR3 is 15 amino acids. Per germline, CDR1 MNHEY and CDR2 SVGEGT. Trimming removed 5 bases from V and 0 bases from J, with 12 bases in between. CDR3 coding DNA: TGTGCCAGCAGTCCCCATGGTGGGAGCACAGATACGCAGTATTTT. This encodes CASSPHGGSTDTQYF.

This clonotype was observed many times. The chain joins TRBV7-2 to TRBJ1-5; D remains unclear. Trimming cost V 2 bases and J 0 bases, with 8 bases left between them. This CDR3 is built from 15 residues. Germline CDR1 is SGHTA and CDR2 is FQGNSA. The CDR3 coding sequence is TGTGCCAGCAGCTTACTACAGAGTAGCAATCAGCCCCAGCATTTT. It specifies CASSLLQSSNQPQHF.

This chain connects TRBV12-3 or TRBV12-4 to TRBJ1-4; the D gene is possibly TRBD1 (5 bases). This CDR3 has 14 amino acids. Trimming took 3 bases from V and 4 from J, leaving 9 bases between them. CDR3 amino acids: CASSFGAFNEKLFF. CDR3 nucleotides: TGTGCCAGCAGTTTTGGGGCGTTTAATGAAAAACTGTTTTTT.